This entry describes one T cell receptor beta chain. The antigen is unknown. The sample belongs to a study of cytomegalovirus exposure and HLA in healthy donors. Study as a whole: An earlier analysis found some 120 million unique TCR beta sequences from 150 million to 200 million T cells.

All donors participated as healthy donors of bone marrow. Study-level points and caveats: In a later analysis, most CMV-associated TCR beta chains appeared HLA-restricted.

V gave up 7 bases and J gave up 1 base, with 8 bases separating them. The CDR3 length is 13 residues. Germline V gene data show CDR1 as WSHSY and CDR2 as SAAADI. It was with 60 Vbeta and 13 Jbeta primers that the PCR ran. TCRdb's table, derived via immunoSEQ multiplex PCR, lists solely in-frame clones and lacks some. The data contain approximately 35,000 clones, about 67% of them singletons. This clonotype was obtained from a man aged 40-49 years in good health and CMV-seropositive. The sequenced sample consisted of PBMCs. The chain couples TRBV10-2 to TRBJ2-1; D might be TRBD1 (5 bases). Here the CDR3 DNA reads TGCGCCAGCACAGGGTATTCCTACAATGAGCAGTTCTTC. Residues: CASTGYSYNEQFF.